The entry below describes one TCR beta chain. What it recognizes is unknown. Produced via immunoSEQ multiplex PCR; TCRdb's table is partial and in-frame only. Among about 3,800 clones listed, about 90% were seen once. V lost 10 bases, J lost 0 bases, and 13 bases lay in between. CDR3 size: 13 residues. Looked up from germline, CDR1 is ENHRY and CDR2 is SYGVKD. This sample stems from a study of neoadjuvant nivolumab and ipilimumab in lung cancer. Study-wide background: Nivolumab 3 mg/kg was given days 1, 15 and 29, plus ipilimumab 1 mg/kg day 1 in combination.

Findings and caveats of the study: Only two of four nivolumab-treated tumors gained richness and clonality by surgery.

This receptor was taken from an adult with non-small cell lung cancer. Material: adjacent normal lung tissue, obtained after neoadjuvant nivolumab, alone or with ipilimumab, at or shortly before surgery. The V and J genes are TRBV10-3 and TRBJ2-7; D remains ambiguous. The DNA of the CDR3 is TGTGCCACCCAGGCGGCTAGCTCCTACGAGCAGTACTTC. Residues: CATQAASSYEQYF.